Following are 7 T cell receptor beta chains from one sample sequenced in a study of type 1 regulatory T cells. TCRdb reanalysed the reads using MiXCR and keeps one entry per CDR3 protein. This sample carries about 65,000 distinct CDR3 sequences, 45% to 50% of them seen once, and the ten largest clones take about 2%. No antigen has been assigned to these receptors. Sequencing used cultured non-Tr1 T cells, either the whole culture or a sorted T cell fraction (not recorded which). These receptors were taken from a human donor in good health.

This chain connects TRBV20-1 to TRBJ1-6; D gene unclear. The CDR3 consists of 16 residues. The germline gives CDR1 DFQATT, CDR2 SNEGSKA (reference sequence). V lost 0 bases and J lost 10, with 19 bases in between. CDR3 in amino acids: CSAREASHLNISPLHF. CDR3 coding DNA: TGCAGTGCTAGAGAGGCAAGCCACCTAAATATATCACCCCTCCACTTT.

This clonotype has a single count. V usage is TRBV7-9 and J usage is TRBJ1-5, with D perhaps matching TRBD1 (5 bases). The CDR3 extends over 13 amino acids. The V end was cut by 6 bases, the J end by 7 bases, with 13 bases between. Germline V gene data show CDR1 as SEHNR and CDR2 as FQNEAQ (reference sequence). The CDR3 nucleotides are TGTGCCAGCAGGCTGGGCGAGGGGCAGCCCCAGCATTTT. This translates into CASRLGEGQPQHF.

This rearrangement joins TRBV5-4 to TRBJ2-7; TRBD1 agrees at 8 bases. The CDR3 has 14 residues. The germline V gene encodes CDR1 SGHNT and CDR2 YYREEE (reference sequence). The J segment lost 4 bases and the V segment lost 4 bases, leaving 7 bases of the junction unmatched. The CDR3 protein is CASSARTGLYEQYF. CDR3 bases: TGTGCCAGCAGCGCCCGGACAGGGCTATACGAGCAGTACTTC.

The chain joins TRBV7-9 to TRBJ2-2; maybe TRBD1 (6 bases). This CDR3 comprises 16 residues. V was shortened by 4 bases and J by 0 bases, with 12 bases between the two germline ends. The V gene's germline CDR1 is SEHNR and CDR2 FQNEAQ (reference sequence). The CDR3 is CASSSRQEPNTGELFF. DNA of the CDR3: TGTGCCAGCAGCTCACGACAGGAACCGAACACCGGGGAGCTGTTTTTT.

This clonotype was observed a handful of times. The chain couples TRBV20-1 to TRBJ2-3; 8 nucleotides match TRBD2. The CDR3 consists of 16 residues. Trimming at V came to 3 bases and at J to 6 bases, leaving 14 bases not matched to a gene. Germline V CDR1 and CDR2: DFQATT, SNEGSKA (reference sequence). DNA for the CDR3: TGCAGTGCTAGTGGGCCCGGGGGGGGGCCCCGCGATACGCAGTATTTT. Its translation: CSASGPGGGPRDTQYF.

This clonotype was detected a few times. The rearrangement joins TRBV20-1 to TRBJ1-1, with D maybe TRBD1 (5 bases). V was trimmed by 5 bases and J by 5 bases, leaving 15 bases between them. Germline CDR1 DFQATT, CDR2 SNEGSKA (reference sequence). The CDR3 length is 13 residues. The CDR3 coding sequence is TGCAGTGCTGGGGCGGACCGCGGGACTGAAGCTTTCTTT. Translated, it gives CSAGADRGTEAFF.

The rearrangement joins TRBV7-2 to TRBJ1-2; D gene ambiguous. CDR3 length: 13 amino acids. The germline CDR1 and CDR2 sequences are SGHTA and FQGNSA. The ends were cut back, 5 bases at V and 7 bases at J, with 14 bases in the middle. The CDR3 reads CASSPRTVGGYTF. For the CDR3, the DNA is TGTGCCAGCAGCCCAAGGACGGTGGGTGGCTACACCTTC.